This T cell receptor (beta chain) was found in a study of blood T cell repertoires in COVID-19. Overall study context: From the United States, Italy and Spain came samples of acute and convalescent COVID-19. Sources were T cells, B-cell-depleted T cells, or PBMCs; the material itself was cDNA or gDNA.

In the original workflow: Reference gene primer amplification in the assay estimated nucleated cell counts. Here immunoSEQ multiplex PCR was the method, and the copy in TCRdb shows in-frame clones only, minus some. The DNA was the basis for D and trimming; V, J and clone size are from that table. The data show 450,000 to 500,000 clones, roughly 88% seen once. Deletions cut 5 bases from V and 0 bases from J, with 8 bases between. CDR3 length: 14 residues. Germline V CDR1 and CDR2: KGHDR, SFDVKD. The sequenced material came from peripheral blood. The origin of this receptor is a human donor in a cohort sampled during active COVID-19. The gene calls are TRBV24-1 and TRBJ2-3; D gene ambiguous. The CDR3 loop reads CATSATRSTDTQYF. In DNA form, the CDR3 reads TGTGCCACCAGTGCCACAAGAAGCACAGATACGCAGTATTTT.